This entry features one T cell receptor beta chain sequence. The CDR3 has 14 residues. V gave up 10 bases and J gave up 5 bases, with 15 bases separating them. Germline loops: CDR1 ENHRY, CDR2 SYGVKD. This record comes from a study of blood T cell repertoires in COVID-19. Looking at the study overall: The samples span acute and convalescent COVID-19 from the United States, Italy and Spain.

Under the authors' procedure: Amplified reference gene primers provided the basis for estimating nucleated cell counts. The table came from immunoSEQ multiplex PCR; TCRdb's copy has only in-frame clones and leaves some out. The V and J calls and the clone size are those of that table, but D and trimming were determined from the DNA. The sample lists around 300,000 clones; approximately 83% were seen once. This chain connects TRBV10-3 to TRBJ1-6; the D is unclear. Material for sequencing was peripheral blood. The TCR was taken from a woman between 70 and 85 years old with acute or convalescent COVID-19. The CDR3, as DNA: TGTGCCACCAACCCGGGGAGAGATAATTCACCCCTCCACTTT. Translating gives CATNPGRDNSPLHF.